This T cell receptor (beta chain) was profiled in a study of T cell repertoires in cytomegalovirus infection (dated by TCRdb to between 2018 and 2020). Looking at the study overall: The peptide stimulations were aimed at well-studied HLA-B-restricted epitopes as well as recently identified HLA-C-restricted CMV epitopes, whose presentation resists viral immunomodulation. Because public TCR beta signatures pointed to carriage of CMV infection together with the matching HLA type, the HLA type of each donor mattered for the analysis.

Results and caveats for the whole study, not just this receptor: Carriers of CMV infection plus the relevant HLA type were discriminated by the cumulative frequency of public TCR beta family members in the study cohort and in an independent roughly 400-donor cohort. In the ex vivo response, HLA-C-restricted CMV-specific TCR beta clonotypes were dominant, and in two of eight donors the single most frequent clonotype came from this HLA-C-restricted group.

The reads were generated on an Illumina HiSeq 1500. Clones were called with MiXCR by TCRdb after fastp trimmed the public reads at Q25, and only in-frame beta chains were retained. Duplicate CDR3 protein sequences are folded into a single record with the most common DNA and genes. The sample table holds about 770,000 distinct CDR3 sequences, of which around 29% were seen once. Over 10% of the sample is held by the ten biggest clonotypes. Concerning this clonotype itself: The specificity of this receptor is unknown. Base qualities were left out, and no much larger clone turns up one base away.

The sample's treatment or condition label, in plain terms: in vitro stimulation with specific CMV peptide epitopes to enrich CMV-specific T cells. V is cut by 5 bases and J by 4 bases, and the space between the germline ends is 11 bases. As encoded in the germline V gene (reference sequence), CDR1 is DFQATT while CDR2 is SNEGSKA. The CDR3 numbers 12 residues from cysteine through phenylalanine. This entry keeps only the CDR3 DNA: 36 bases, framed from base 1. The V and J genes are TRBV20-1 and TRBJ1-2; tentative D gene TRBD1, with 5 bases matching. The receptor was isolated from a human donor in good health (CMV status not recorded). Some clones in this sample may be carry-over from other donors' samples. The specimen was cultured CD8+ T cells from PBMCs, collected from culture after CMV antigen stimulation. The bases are TGCAGTGCTGCCGGGACGGGCTATGGCTACACCTTC. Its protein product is CSAAGTGYGYTF.